This TCR beta chain comes out of a study of glioma-infiltrating T cells. This clonotype came up a few times. Its antigen is as yet unknown. The iRepertoire nested amplicon-rescue multiplex PCR amplified TCR alpha and beta CDR3s from RNA. TCRdb ran MiXCR on the multiplex PCR reads and lists one entry per CDR3 protein. The sample has 150,000 to 200,000 distinct CDR3 sequences, more than 35% seen once. The V end lost 6 bases, the J end lost 0 bases, and 11 bases lay between the germline ends. Germline-derived CDR1 and CDR2 are KGHSH and LQKENI. CDR3 length: 14 amino acids. General observations from the study: Tissue-blood divergence was below expectation in non-neoplastic patients, above in gliomas.

The clonotype originates from a human donor with low-grade glioma or glioblastoma, undergoing nonglioma brain surgery, or in good health (not recorded which). The gene calls are TRBV18 and TRBJ1-2; D unresolved. Sequencing used glioma tissue, nonneoplastic brain tissue, or PBMCs (not recorded which). The CDR3 region is CASSASQSNYGYTF. CDR3 nucleotide sequence: TGTGCCAGCTCGGCGAGCCAGTCTAACTATGGCTACACCTTC. The whole variable domain, remainder taken from reference TRBV18 and TRBJ1-2, is NAGVMQNPRHLVRRRGQEARLRCSPMKGHSHVYWYRQLPEEGLKFMVYLQKENIIDESGMPKERFSAEFPKEGPSILRIQQVVRGDSAAYFCASSASQSNYGYTFGSGTRLTVV.